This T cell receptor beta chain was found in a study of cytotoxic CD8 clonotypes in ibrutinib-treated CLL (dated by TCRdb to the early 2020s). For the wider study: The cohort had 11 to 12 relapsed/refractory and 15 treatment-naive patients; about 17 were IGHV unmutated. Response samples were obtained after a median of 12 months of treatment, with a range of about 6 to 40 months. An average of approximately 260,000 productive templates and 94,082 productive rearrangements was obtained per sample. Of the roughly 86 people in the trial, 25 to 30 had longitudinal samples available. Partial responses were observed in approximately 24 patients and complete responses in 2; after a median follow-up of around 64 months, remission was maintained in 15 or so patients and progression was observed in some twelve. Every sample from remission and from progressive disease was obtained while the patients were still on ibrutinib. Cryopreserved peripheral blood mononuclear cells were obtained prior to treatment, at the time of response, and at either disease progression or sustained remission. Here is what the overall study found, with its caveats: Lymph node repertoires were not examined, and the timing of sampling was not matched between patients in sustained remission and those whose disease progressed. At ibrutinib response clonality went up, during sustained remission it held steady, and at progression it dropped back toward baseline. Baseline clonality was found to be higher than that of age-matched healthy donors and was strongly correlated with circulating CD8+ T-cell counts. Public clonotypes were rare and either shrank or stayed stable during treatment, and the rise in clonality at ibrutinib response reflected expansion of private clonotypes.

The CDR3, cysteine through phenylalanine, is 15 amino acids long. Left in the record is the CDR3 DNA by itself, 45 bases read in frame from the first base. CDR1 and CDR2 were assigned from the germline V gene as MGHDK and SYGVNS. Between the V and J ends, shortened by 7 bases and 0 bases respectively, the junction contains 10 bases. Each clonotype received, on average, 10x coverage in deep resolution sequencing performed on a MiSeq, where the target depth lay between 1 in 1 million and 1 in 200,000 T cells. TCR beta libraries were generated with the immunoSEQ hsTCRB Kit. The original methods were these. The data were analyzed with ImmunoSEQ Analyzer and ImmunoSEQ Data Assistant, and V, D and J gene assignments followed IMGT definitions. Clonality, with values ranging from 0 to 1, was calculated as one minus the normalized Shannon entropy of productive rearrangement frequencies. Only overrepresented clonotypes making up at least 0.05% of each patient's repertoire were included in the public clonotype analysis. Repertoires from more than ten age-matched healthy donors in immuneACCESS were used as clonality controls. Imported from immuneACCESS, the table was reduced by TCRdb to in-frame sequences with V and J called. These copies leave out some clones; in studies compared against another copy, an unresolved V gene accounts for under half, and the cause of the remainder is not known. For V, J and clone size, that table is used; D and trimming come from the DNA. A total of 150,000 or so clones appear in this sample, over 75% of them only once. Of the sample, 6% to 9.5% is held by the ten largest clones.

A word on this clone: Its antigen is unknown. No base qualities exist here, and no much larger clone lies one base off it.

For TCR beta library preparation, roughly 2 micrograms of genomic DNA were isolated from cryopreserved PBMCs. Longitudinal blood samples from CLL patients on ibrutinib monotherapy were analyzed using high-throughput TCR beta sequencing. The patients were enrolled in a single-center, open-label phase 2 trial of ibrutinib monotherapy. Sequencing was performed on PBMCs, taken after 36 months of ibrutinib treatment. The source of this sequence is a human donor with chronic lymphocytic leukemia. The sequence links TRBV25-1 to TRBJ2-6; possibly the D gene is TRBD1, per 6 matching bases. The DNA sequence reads TGTGCCAGCACCCCGGGACACTCTGGGGCCAACGTCCTGACTTTC. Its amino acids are CASTPGHSGANVLTF.